This TCR beta chain is drawn from a study of blood T cell repertoires in COVID-19. TCRdb's copy holds only in-frame clones and misses some; the assay was immunoSEQ multiplex PCR. The data contain 100,000 to 150,000 clones, 65% to 90% of them seen just once; the ten biggest clones take up roughly 9%. CDR1 is SGHDT and CDR2 is YYEEEE in the germline V gene. Unmatched junction bases numbered 7, after V lost 6 bases and J lost 8 bases. The CDR3 has 14 residues. This chain connects TRBV5-6 to TRBJ1-4, with 10 bases matching TRBD1. Sequenced input: peripheral blood. This receptor was taken from a woman aged 60 to 75 with active or convalescent COVID-19. The CDR3, as DNA: TGTGCCAGCACCATGGGACAGGGGAGGGAAAAACTGTTTTTT. Translation gives CASTMGQGREKLFF.